The 29 T cell receptor beta chains presented below share a single source sample, sequenced in a study of cytomegalovirus exposure and HLA in healthy donors. The PCR employed 60 Vbeta primers together with 13 Jbeta primers. TCRdb's table, derived via immunoSEQ multiplex PCR, lists solely in-frame clones and lacks some. The table includes around 90,000 clones, approximately 81% detected once. Sample: PBMCs. These receptor sequences come from a man in his forties or fifties in good health and CMV-seropositive.

DNA of the CDR3: TGTGCCAGCAGCTTAGATCCGGGTTACGACTCTGGAAACACCATATATTTT. The encoded protein is CASSLDPGYDSGNTIYF. The chain links TRBV11-1 to TRBJ1-3; unclear D gene. The CDR3 runs to 17 residues. V lost 1 base, J lost 0 bases, and 13 bases lay in between. In germline, CDR1 is SGHAT, CDR2 FQDESV (reference sequence).

V gene TRBV6-5 combines with J gene TRBJ2-1; 11 nucleotides agree with TRBD2. V lost 6 bases and J lost 9; bases outside the gene matches: 10. Germline lookup yields CDR1 MNHEY and CDR2 SVGAGI. The CDR3 runs 15 residues. The CDR3 is CASSTSGGTGSEQFF. The CDR3, as DNA: TGTGCCAGCAGCACTAGCGGGGGCACTGGTAGTGAGCAGTTCTTC.

The chain has TRBV6-1 and TRBJ1-2; 10 bases line up with TRBD1. The V segment lost 3 bases and the J segment 8 bases; nucleotides outside the gene matches: 3. Germline values: CDR1 MNHNS, CDR2 SASEGT. The CDR3 has 13 residues. The CDR3 region has the DNA TGTGCCAGCAGTGACGGGACAGGGGACGGCTACACCTTC. This encodes CASSDGTGDGYTF.

The V and J genes are TRBV5-5 and TRBJ1-5; D is undetermined. The V gene lost 4 bases and the J gene lost 5 bases, with 13 bases spanning the gap. This CDR3 region has 14 residues. The germline V gene encodes CDR1 SGHKS and CDR2 YYEKEE (reference sequence). CDR3: CASSHSLFDQPQHF. For the CDR3, the DNA is TGTGCCAGCAGCCACTCACTCTTCGATCAGCCCCAGCATTTT.

The chain recombines TRBV14 with TRBJ1-2; D is ambiguous. Trimming took 3 bases from V and 3 from J, leaving 17 bases between them. The CDR3 extends over 16 amino acids. Germline CDR1 and CDR2: SGHDN and FVKESK. The CDR3 DNA reads as TGTGCCAGCAGCCACTCCGGCGGCACCTTACACTATGGCTACACCTTC. This gives the protein CASSHSGGTLHYGYTF.

This clone has just a few counts. This chain links TRBV28 with TRBJ2-7; TRBD1 matches at 7 bases. From germline, CDR1 is MDHEN and CDR2 SYDVKM. The CDR3 spans 12 residues. Trimming cost V 3 bases and J 6 bases; bases outside gene matches: 2. The chain's CDR3 is CASSFRTGEQYF. The CDR3 coding sequence is TGTGCCAGCAGTTTCCGGACAGGCGAGCAGTACTTC.

The V and J genes are TRBV4-1 and TRBJ2-7, with 8 bases that match TRBD2. Germline V gene sequence: CDR1 MGHRA, CDR2 YSYEKL. V shed 2 bases and J 0 bases; nucleotides not matched to a gene: 3. The CDR3 consists of 15 residues. In DNA, the CDR3 is TGCGCCAGCAGCCAAACTAGCGGACGCTCCTACGAGCAGTACTTC. It yields the protein CASSQTSGRSYEQYF.

CDR3 amino acids: CASTKQGWDGYTF. CDR3 in DNA: TGTGCCAGCACCAAACAGGGGTGGGATGGCTACACCTTC. The chain carries TRBV6-5 and TRBJ1-2; 7 nucleotides agree with TRBD1. The J segment lost 6 bases and the V segment lost 7 bases, leaving 8 bases of the junction unmatched. In germline, CDR1 is MNHEY, CDR2 SVGAGI. This CDR3 has 13 residues.

The genes are TRBV28 and TRBJ2-7; D possibly corresponds to TRBD2 (5 bases). The CDR3 has 15 residues. Germline values: CDR1 MDHEN, CDR2 SYDVKM. The V end was cut by 5 bases, the J end by 0 bases, with 14 bases between. The DNA for the CDR3 is TGTGCCAGCAGTCCAGCTAGCCTAGGCTCCTACGAGCAGTACTTC. Protein product: CASSPASLGSYEQYF.

This clone turned up a few times. This chain links TRBV6-1 with TRBJ1-3; 7 bases align to TRBD1. Germline CDR1 MNHNS, CDR2 SASEGT. The CDR3 is 15 amino acids. V was pared by 2 bases and J by 4 bases, with 5 bases of the junction left unmatched. The CDR3 spells CASSEQGERGNTIYF. CDR3 DNA sequence: TGTGCCAGCAGTGAACAGGGGGAGAGGGGAAACACCATATATTTT.

Relative to its sample, this clone is medium-sized. The rearrangement uses TRBV5-8 and TRBJ2-1; unclear D gene. V was pared by 1 base and J by 5 bases, with 13 bases between. The germline CDR1 and CDR2 sequences are SGHTS and YDEGEE. The CDR3 runs 15 residues. This CDR3 is CASSLRNTYDNEQFF. The CDR3 coding sequence is TGTGCCAGCAGCTTGAGAAATACTTATGACAATGAGCAGTTCTTC.

V is TRBV4-1 and J is TRBJ1-4; 7 bases fit TRBD1. Losses at the gene ends were 1 base for V and 8 bases for J; bases not matched to a gene: 7. Germline V gene lookup returns CDR1 MGHRA and CDR2 YSYEKL. The length of the CDR3 is 15 residues. The CDR3 sequence: CASSQVGTAPEKLFF. In nucleotides, the CDR3 is TGCGCCAGCAGCCAAGTTGGGACAGCGCCCGAAAAACTGTTTTTT.

J is TRBJ2-3 and V is TRBV6-5; TRBD2 aligns across 9 bases. Germline V gene sequence: CDR1 MNHEY, CDR2 SVGAGI. Unmatched junction bases numbered 3, after V lost 2 bases and J lost 0 bases. The CDR3 sequence is 16 residues long. The CDR3: CASSYGAGGSTDTQYF. CDR3 DNA sequence: TGTGCCAGCAGTTACGGGGCGGGGGGGAGCACAGATACGCAGTATTTT.

The chain is built from TRBV7-9 and TRBJ2-1; D not resolved. The V gene's germline CDR1 is SEHNR and CDR2 FQNEAQ (reference sequence). There are 16 residues in the CDR3. V shed 5 bases and J shed 6 bases, with 20 bases lying between them. The CDR3, as DNA: TGTGCCAGCAGCCCAAAAATTAGCTTTCCATTCAATGAGCAGTTCTTC. Its translation is CASSPKISFPFNEQFF.

This clone was recorded only once. The J gene is TRBJ2-1, the V gene TRBV2; no clear D gene. Germline values: CDR1 SNHLY, CDR2 FYNNEI. V gave up 4 bases and J gave up 2 bases, with 12 bases separating them. The CDR3 loop spans 15 amino acids. CDR3: CASSGSPRAYNEQFF. The DNA for the CDR3 is TGTGCCAGCAGTGGGTCCCCACGGGCCTACAATGAGCAGTTCTTC.

DNA for the CDR3: TGTGCCAGCAGCCCCCGGGTCATGAACACTGAAGCTTTCTTT. Its translation is CASSPRVMNTEAFF. The J gene is TRBJ1-1, the V gene TRBV7-2; D uncertain. V was cut by 5 bases and J by 0 bases, with 10 bases left in between. The CDR3 covers 14 residues. Germline V lookup: CDR1 SGHTA, CDR2 FQGNSA.

The genes are TRBV27 and TRBJ2-2; possible D gene TRBD2, 5 bases. This CDR3 has 13 amino acids. V lost 2 bases and J 4 bases, leaving 5 bases between the germline ends. The germline V gene has CDR1 MNHEY and CDR2 SMNVEV (reference sequence). The CDR3 loop reads CASSLRGTGELFF. CDR3 DNA: TGTGCCAGCAGTTTACGGGGCACCGGGGAGCTGTTTTTT.

The gene calls are TRBV6-6 and TRBJ1-5; a weak D match, TRBD1 (5 bases). This CDR3 has 15 amino acids. Germline loops: CDR1 MNHNY, CDR2 SVGAGI (reference sequence). Trimming stripped 7 bases from V and 3 bases from J, with 16 bases between. CDR3 sequence reads: CASTDDRGNNQPQHF. In nucleotides, the CDR3 is TGTGCCAGCACCGACGATAGGGGCAACAATCAGCCCCAGCATTTT.

The chain is built from TRBV5-1 and TRBJ2-3; 10 nucleotides line up with TRBD2. Germline V gene data show CDR1 as SGHRS and CDR2 as YFSETQ. With 6 bases clipped from V and 3 bases from J, the junction kept 10 bases outside the gene matches. The CDR3 has 16 residues. CDR3 sequence: CASKSGRDGWTDTQYF. In DNA, the CDR3 is TGCGCCAGCAAAAGCGGGAGGGATGGTTGGACAGATACGCAGTATTTT.

The V and J genes are TRBV29-1 and TRBJ2-5; D might be TRBD2 (5 bases). Germline V lookup: CDR1 SQVTM, CDR2 ANQGSEA. Trimming left V 4 bases short and J 4 bases short, with 13 bases between. The CDR3 spans 13 residues. In DNA, the CDR3 is TGCAGCGTTGGATTCGGGGTGGGAGAGACCCAGTACTTC. It translates to CSVGFGVGETQYF.

The rearrangement joins TRBV6-5 to TRBJ1-1; 9 bases agree with TRBD1. Germline CDR1 MNHEY, CDR2 SVGAGI. The CDR3 has 14 residues. After removal of 4 bases from V and 6 bases from J, the junction contained 6 bases not matched to a gene. DNA of the CDR3: TGTGCCAGCAGTTCCGGGACAGGGAGAGCTGAAGCTTTCTTT. Translated, it gives CASSSGTGRAEAFF.

Comments on this clone: Just one base apart from a much larger clone, this may be a read error. Other DNA sequences from this sample encode an identical CDR3 as well. The chain uses TRBV4-1 and TRBJ1-2; a possible D gene is TRBD1 (5 bases). The CDR3 runs 14 residues. Trimming took off 1 base at V and 6 bases at J, with 12 bases between the two ends. Germline CDR1 MGHRA, CDR2 YSYEKL. The CDR3 sequence: CASSQGWGGDGYTF. CDR3 coding DNA: TGCGCCAGCAGCCAAGGATGGGGGGGTGATGGCTACACCTTC.

The rearrangement links TRBV5-1 to TRBJ2-3; 15 nucleotides match TRBD2. Trimming removed 5 bases from V and 2 bases from J; junction bases left unmatched: 12. The CDR3 length is 19 residues. Germline V gene lookup returns CDR1 SGHRS and CDR2 YFSETQ. This chain's CDR3 is CASSRSGTSGGRITDTQYF. DNA of the CDR3: TGCGCCAGCAGTCGATCCGGGACTAGCGGGGGGCGAATCACAGATACGCAGTATTTT.

The chain couples TRBV18 to TRBJ2-5, with D possibly TRBD1 on 5 matching bases. The CDR3 contains 14 residues. V dropped 0 bases and J dropped 4 bases, with 9 bases sitting between them. Germline CDR1 and CDR2: KGHSH and LQKENI. CDR3 in amino acids: CASSPPQGTETQYF. The CDR3 DNA reads TGTGCCAGCTCACCACCCCAGGGAACAGAGACCCAGTACTTC.

V is TRBV5-1 and J is TRBJ2-5; 9 bases are shared with TRBD1. The junction had 8 bases not matched to a gene; V was cut back by 4 bases and J by 1 base. Per the germline V gene, CDR1 is SGHRS and CDR2 is YFSETQ. The CDR3 consists of 16 residues. The CDR3 sequence: CASSITGTGSQETQYF. CDR3 nucleotide sequence: TGCGCCAGCAGCATTACGGGGACAGGGTCCCAAGAGACCCAGTACTTC.

The V and J genes are TRBV9 and TRBJ2-1; TRBD1 matches at 7 bases. Germline values: CDR1 SGDLS, CDR2 YYNGEE. CDR3 length: 14 amino acids. V dropped 3 bases and J dropped 2; count of bases not matched to a gene: 2. The CDR3 sequence is CASSAGTAYNEQFF. CDR3 coding DNA: TGTGCCAGCAGCGCCGGGACAGCCTACAATGAGCAGTTCTTC. Combining the CDR3 with reference TRBV9 and TRBJ2-1 gives the whole variable domain DSGVTQTPKHLITATGQRVTLRCSPRSGDLSVYWYQQSLDQGLQFLIQYYNGEERAKGNILERFSAQQFPDLHSELNLSSLELGDSALYFCASSAGTAYNEQFFGPGTRLTVL.

This clone was counted a few times. The chain uses TRBV6-6 and TRBJ2-2; 7 bases line up with TRBD2. The CDR3 consists of 14 residues. The V and J ends lost 8 bases and 3 bases, in that order; junction bases with no gene match: 6. The germline V gene encodes CDR1 MNHNY and CDR2 SVGAGI (reference sequence). The CDR3 loop is CASLRLADTGELFF. The CDR3 bases are TGTGCCAGCTTGCGACTAGCTGACACCGGGGAGCTGTTTTTT.

The genes are TRBV7-8 and TRBJ1-4; no definite D call. V shed 4 bases and J shed 3 bases, with 18 bases lying between them. CDR1 SGHVS and CDR2 FQNEAQ come from the germline V gene. CDR3 length equals 17 residues. The CDR3: CASSSHRRGISNEKLFF. The CDR3 DNA is TGTGCCAGCAGCTCCCACCGGAGAGGGATTTCTAATGAAAAACTGTTTTTT.

This rearrangement joins TRBV25-1 to TRBJ1-3; perhaps TRBD1 as D (6 bases). The V gene's germline CDR1 is MGHDK and CDR2 SYGVNS. The CDR3 covers 14 residues. V was cut by 6 bases and J by 4 bases, with 13 bases left in between. The CDR3 sequence: CASSATGQGNTIYF. The CDR3, as DNA: TGTGCCAGCAGCGCAACGGGACAAGGAAACACCATATATTTT.